The rows below give T cell receptor beta chains drawn from one sample of a study of vaccination and CD4 T cells after COVID-19. MiXCR, applied by TCRdb to the PCR reads, yields one record per CDR3 protein. The sample contains several thousand distinct CDR3 sequences, 44% of which appear only once. Their antigen targets remain unknown. The sequencing here drew on CD4+ T cells from blood, cultured in vitro, taken after SARS-CoV-2 vaccination. Receptors originate from a human donor who had recovered from COVID-19. Both conserved end residues are part of each CDR3. The D gene is left open where the match is weak. Clone size is given for some rows only: seen once, a few or many times, or a class if the clone is expanded.

-,TRBJ2-1,-,TRBV5-4,CASSLLQGPPYNEQFF,TGTGCCAGCAGCTTACTACAGGGTCCTCCCTACAATGAGCAGTTCTTC
few,TRBJ2-3,TRBD2,TRBV15,CATSRVLAGGPGDTQYF,TGTGCCACCAGCAGAGTTTTGGCGGGAGGGCCAGGGGATACGCAGTATTTT
-,TRBJ1-3,-,TRBV7-6,CASSSGPVGNTIYF,TGTGCCAGCAGCTCCGGGCCCGTGGGAAACACCATATATTTT
few,TRBJ1-2,-,TRBV6-1,CASSEGPAAHTF,TGTGCCAGCAGTGAAGGCCCAGCCGCGCACACCTTC
-,TRBJ2-5,TRBD2,TRBV19,CASRGGGLDTQYF,TGTGCCAGTCGTGGGGGGGGATTGGACACCCAGTACTTC
-,TRBJ1-1,-,TRBV20-1,CSAREGSGNTEAFF,TGCAGTGCTAGAGAAGGTAGTGGGAACACTGAAGCTTTCTTT
-,TRBJ2-7,-,TRBV27,CASSFLGGSEQYF,TGTGCCAGCAGTTTCTTGGGGGGCTCCGAGCAGTACTTC
-,TRBJ2-1,TRBD2,TRBV7-3,CASSLTMAGVNEQFF,TGTGCCAGCAGCTTAACAATGGCGGGAGTAAATGAGCAGTTCTTC
-,TRBJ2-5,-,TRBV20-1,CSGERPGQETQYF,TGCAGTGGTGAGAGACCGGGGCAAGAGACCCAGTACTTC
few,TRBJ1-2,-,TRBV11-2,CASSPLKGPRRYDYTF,TGTGCCAGCAGCCCCCTTAAGGGGCCCCGAAGATATGACTACACCTTC
-,TRBJ1-5,-,TRBV28,CASSFPREDQPQHF,TGTGCCAGCAGTTTTCCTAGAGAAGATCAGCCCCAGCATTTT
-,TRBJ1-1,TRBD1,TRBV6-2/TRBV6-3,CASIPTGVGTEAFF,TGTGCCAGCATCCCGACAGGGGTCGGCACTGAAGCTTTCTTT
-,TRBJ1-1,TRBD1,TRBV10-1,CASRQGRHTEAFF,TGCGCCAGCAGACAGGGGAGGCACACTGAAGCTTTCTTT
-,TRBJ1-3,-,TRBV4-1,CASSLPDWEPAGNTIYF,TGCGCCAGCAGCCTTCCCGACTGGGAGCCTGCGGGAAACACCATATATTTT
-,TRBJ1-1,-,TRBV19,CASSIWLGQSNTEAFF,TGTGCCAGTAGTATATGGCTCGGGCAGTCGAACACTGAAGCTTTCTTT
few,TRBJ2-4,-,TRBV11-3,CASSSPEGPKNIQYF,TGTGCCAGCAGCTCCCCAGAAGGGCCGAAAAACATTCAGTACTTC